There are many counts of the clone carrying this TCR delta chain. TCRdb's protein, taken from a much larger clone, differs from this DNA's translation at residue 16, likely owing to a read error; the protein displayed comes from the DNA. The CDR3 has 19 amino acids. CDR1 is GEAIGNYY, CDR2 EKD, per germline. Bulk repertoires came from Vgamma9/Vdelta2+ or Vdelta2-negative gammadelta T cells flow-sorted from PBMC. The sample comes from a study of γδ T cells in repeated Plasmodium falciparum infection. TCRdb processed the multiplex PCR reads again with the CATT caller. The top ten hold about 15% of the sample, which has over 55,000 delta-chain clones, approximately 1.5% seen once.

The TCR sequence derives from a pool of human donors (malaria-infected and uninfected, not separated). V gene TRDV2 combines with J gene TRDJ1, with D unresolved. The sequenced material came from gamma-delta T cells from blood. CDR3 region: CACDQIGTGWDSDTDELIF. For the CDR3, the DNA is TGTGCCTGTGACCAGATCGGTACAGGGTGGGACTCGGACACCGATGAACTCATCTTT.